This T cell receptor (beta chain) was identified in a study of B cell selection in AIRE deficiency. The ends were cut back, 5 bases at V and 3 bases at J, with 10 bases in the middle. CDR3 size: 13 residues. CDR1 and CDR2 from the germline V gene are SEHNR and FQNEAQ (reference sequence). Study-level results: Shared Treg sequences had shorter CDR3s, biased toward rearrangements with few non-templated insertions. AIRE-deficient Tconv and Treg repertoires matched healthy donors in TCRBV, CDR3 length, diversity. With only TCRbeta sequenced, 30% to 45% of shared healthy Treg sequences overlapped Tconv.

The sorted conventional CD4 T cells were gated as CD4+CD127+. This clone showed up just once. Its antigen remains unknown. Assay used: immunoSEQ multiplex PCR; TCRdb lists only in-frame clones, some missing. This sample has about 25,000 clones, with roughly 95% found just once. Input material: CD4+CD127+ conventional T cells sorted from PBMCs. This chain uses TRBV7-9 with TRBJ1-1; D is undetermined. The TCR comes from a human donor in good health. The CDR3 nucleotides are TGTGCCAGCAGCCCGTTAACGTACACTGAAGCTTTCTTT. Translated, it gives CASSPLTYTEAFF. The full variable domain, in which reference TRBV7-9 and TRBJ1-1 provide the parts outside the CDR3, is DTGVSQNPRHKITKRGQNVTFRCDPISEHNRLYWYRQTLGQGPEFLTYFQNEAQLEKSRLLSDRFSAERPKGSFSTLEIQRTEQGDSAMYLCASSPLTYTEAFFGQGTRLTVV.